These T cell receptor beta chains were read from a single sample in a study of human T cells and chemical hapten exposure. Each CDR3 protein is one row after TCRdb ran MiXCR on the RACE reads. The table has over 70,000 distinct CDR3 sequences, 14% seen once. The specimen was whole blood, collected in connection with sensitization to the hapten diphenylcyclopropenone (DPC). These receptors came from a woman aged 45-60 years with alopecia areata. Some clones in this sample may be carry-over from other donors' samples. Both conserved end residues are part of each CDR3.

CASRYGPTQETQYF | TRBJ2-5 | TRBV5-1
CASMTSGSHNEQFF | TRBJ2-1 | TRBV5-1
CASSLEIRSYGYTF | TRBJ1-2 | TRBV7-9
CASRGTRQGSNQPQHF | TRBJ1-5 | TRBV2
CASSWGRDGNSNQPQHF | TRBJ1-5 | TRBV27
CASSPMGQGVIGQFF | TRBJ2-1 | TRBV18
CASSYSIAGGWTGELFF | TRBJ2-2 | TRBV6-5
CSAAPVATNEKLFF | TRBJ1-4 | TRBV20-1
CASSFPGSLGETQYF | TRBJ2-5 | TRBV11-2
CASSFLFDSLEQFF | TRBJ2-1 | TRBV7-2
CATRGGGWFGGELFF | TRBJ2-2 | TRBV6-5
CASSPGTGREQYF | TRBJ2-7 | TRBV7-6
CASSQLAGNEQFF | TRBJ2-1 | TRBV3-1
CASILIGTGSYEQYF | TRBJ2-7 | TRBV7-9
CASSTRGLNQGNEQFF | TRBJ2-1 | TRBV11-3
CASSPGADTQYF | TRBJ2-3 | TRBV18
CASSYGGNSNQPQHF | TRBJ1-5 | TRBV6-5
CASSVRGGRGPGQPQHF | TRBJ1-5 | TRBV2
CASSLPGNTIYF | TRBJ1-3 | TRBV5-1
CASSQVPGQGLNTEAFF | TRBJ1-1 | TRBV4-2
CASSQAGTPDFYEQYF | TRBJ2-7 | TRBV4-2
CASNVLGNNQPQHF | TRBJ1-5 | TRBV6-2/TRBV6-3
CASSLGRQGGPSGYTF | TRBJ1-2 | TRBV7-9
CASSPRTSGSIDTQYF | TRBJ2-3 | TRBV4-1
CSVREGGRTEAFF | TRBJ1-1 | TRBV29-1
CASSTFNRRRSYEQYF | TRBJ2-7 | TRBV11-2
CSARDRTSVYEQYF | TRBJ2-7 | TRBV20-1
CASSLDRVIHGYTF | TRBJ1-2 | TRBV28
CASSAASGSSNEQFF | TRBJ2-1 | TRBV7-9
CASSYEARDDSPLHF | TRBJ1-6 | TRBV6-5
CASSLAYRRDEQYF | TRBJ2-7 | TRBV5-6
CASSVRDIDFSGNTIYF | TRBJ1-3 | TRBV4-2
CASSPRDLYEQYF | TRBJ2-7 | TRBV14